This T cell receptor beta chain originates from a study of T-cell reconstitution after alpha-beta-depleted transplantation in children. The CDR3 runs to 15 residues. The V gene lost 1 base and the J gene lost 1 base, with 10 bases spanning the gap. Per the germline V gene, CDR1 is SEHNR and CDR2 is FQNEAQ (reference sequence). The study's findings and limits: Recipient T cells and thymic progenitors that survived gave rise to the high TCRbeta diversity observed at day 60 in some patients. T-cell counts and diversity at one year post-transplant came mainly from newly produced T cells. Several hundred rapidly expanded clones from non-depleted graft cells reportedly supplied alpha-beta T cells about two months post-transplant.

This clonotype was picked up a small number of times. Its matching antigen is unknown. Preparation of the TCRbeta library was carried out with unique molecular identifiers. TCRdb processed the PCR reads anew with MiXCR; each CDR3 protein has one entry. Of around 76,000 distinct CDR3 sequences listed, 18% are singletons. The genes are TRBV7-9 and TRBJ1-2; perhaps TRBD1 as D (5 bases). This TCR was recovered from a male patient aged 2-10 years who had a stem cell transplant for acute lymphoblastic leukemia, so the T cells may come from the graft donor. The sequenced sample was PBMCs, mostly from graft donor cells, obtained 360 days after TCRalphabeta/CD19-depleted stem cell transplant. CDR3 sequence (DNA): TGTGCCAGCAGCTTAGGACAGTTACTTAACTATGGCTACACCTTC. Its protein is CASSLGQLLNYGYTF.